This T cell receptor (beta chain) was recovered during a study of identical twins. Template switching supplied a universal primer site; unique molecular identifiers were carried on the cDNA. MiXCR, applied by TCRdb to the 5' RACE reads, yields one record per CDR3 protein. The sample lists some 500,000 distinct CDR3 sequences; approximately 14% were seen once. These same records also appear under a second study, on yellow fever vaccine responses in identical twins.

The sequence derives from a woman aged 18-29 years in good health. Sequencing was performed on CD4+ T cells sorted from blood.

The CDR3 coding sequence is TGCAGTGCTAGATGGAGAATAAAGGGGGCGTTCTTGGATACGCAGTATTTT. This sequence encodes CSARWRIKGAFLDTQYF. The chain recombines TRBV20-1 with TRBJ2-3; 7 positions agree with TRBD1. V lost 2 bases and J lost 6; bases outside the gene matches: 17. The CDR3 sequence is 17 residues long. CDR1 and CDR2 (germline): DFQATT, SNEGSKA (reference sequence).